This entry lists 14 T cell receptor beta chains sequenced from one sample in a study of blood T cells in healthy people across ages. Using a J-beta primer mix together with a sample-barcoded 5' primer, a second PCR was run for roughly 6 to 11 cycles. TCRdb used MiXCR to reprocess the 5' RACE reads, holding one entry per CDR3 protein. Here the sample spans 910,000 or so distinct CDR3 sequences, roughly 51% being singletons. Sequenced: blood. The receptor source for this set is a woman in her sixties in good health.

This clonotype was counted a few times. This chain uses TRBV28 with TRBJ2-1; TRBD2 is a possible D gene (5 bases). The CDR3 is made up of 16 amino acids. The V end was cut by 5 bases, the J end by 0 bases, with 14 bases between. Germline V lookup: CDR1 MDHEN, CDR2 SYDVKM. The CDR3 is CASSIAGISSYNEQFF. The CDR3 DNA reads TGTGCCAGCAGTATAGCCGGGATAAGCTCCTACAATGAGCAGTTCTTC.

This clonotype showed up just a few times. The J gene is TRBJ1-2, the V gene TRBV20-1; D gene unclear. The germline gives CDR1 DFQATT, CDR2 SNEGSKA (reference sequence). CDR3 length equals 14 residues. Trimming removed 6 bases from V and 3 bases from J, with 17 bases in between. The CDR3 DNA follows: TGCAGTGCACTATTGCCCCGGGATCACTATGGCTACACCTTC. Translated: CSALLPRDHYGYTF.

Details on this clonotype: The junction departs from germline at one end; a sequencing error may be responsible. The chain has TRBV5-1 and TRBJ2-3; no definite D call. This CDR3 comprises 14 residues. Germline V lookup: CDR1 SGHRS, CDR2 YFSETQ. CDR3 in amino acids: CASSWDSSTDTQYF. CDR3 DNA: TGTGCCAGCAGCTGGGATTCTAGCACAGATACGCAGTATTTT.

V gene TRBV20-1 combines with J gene TRBJ2-6; D gene ambiguous. Trimming took off 5 bases at V and 1 base at J, with 9 bases between the two ends. Germline V gene lookup returns CDR1 DFQATT and CDR2 SNEGSKA (reference sequence). The CDR3 is made up of 14 amino acids. The CDR3 spells CSAGRLSGANVLTF. In DNA form, the CDR3 reads TGCAGTGCTGGTCGGCTGTCTGGGGCCAACGTCCTGACTTTC.

The J gene is TRBJ1-2, the V gene TRBV3-1; possible D gene TRBD1, 5 bases. The germline gives CDR1 LGHDT, CDR2 YNNKEL (reference sequence). This CDR3 has 12 amino acids. Trimming left V 1 base short and J 8 bases short, with 8 bases between. CDR3 DNA: TGTGCCAGCAGCCAAGTGGGACGGGGCTACACCTTC. Protein product: CASSQVGRGYTF.

This clonotype was seen once. This chain joins TRBV6-5 and TRBJ2-5, with D perhaps being TRBD1 or TRBD2 (6 bases each). The CDR3 consists of 14 residues. V lost 8 bases to trimming and J lost 11 bases, with 24 bases between them. Germline V lookup: CDR1 MNHEY, CDR2 SVGAGI. The DNA for the CDR3 is TGTGCCAGCGAGGGGGGACTCCCCGGTAATGAGCAGTACTTC. This codes for CASEGGLPGNEQYF.

This sequence joins TRBV7-8 and TRBJ1-5, with D perhaps matching TRBD1 (6 bases). The ends were cut back, 4 bases at V and 5 bases at J, with 15 bases in the middle. The CDR3 consists of 15 residues. CDR1 SGHVS and CDR2 FQNEAQ come from the germline V gene. The DNA of the CDR3 is TGTGCCAGCAGCTCCCCGCAAGGGGGTGATCAGCCCCAGCATTTT. Translated: CASSSPQGGDQPQHF. Looking up the rest from reference TRBV7-8 and TRBJ1-5 gives the full variable domain: GAGVSQSPRYKVAKRGQDVALRCDPISGHVSLFWYQQALGQGPEFLTYFQNEAQLDKSGLPSDRFFAERPEGSVSTLKIQRTQQEDSAVYLCASSSPQGGDQPQHFGDGTRLSIL.

The chain has TRBV6-6 and TRBJ2-1, with D possibly matching TRBD1 (5 bases). This CDR3 comprises 17 residues. The V and J ends lost 2 bases and 4 bases respectively, with 18 bases between them. The germline gives CDR1 MNHNY, CDR2 SVGAGI (reference sequence). DNA for the CDR3: TGTGCCAGCAGTTACATACAGGAACTTCCCCCTTACAATGAGCAGTTCTTC. Amino acid sequence: CASSYIQELPPYNEQFF.

V gene TRBV7-2 combines with J gene TRBJ2-3; D is uncertain. Trimming pared 5 bases from V and 0 bases from J, leaving 9 bases between. Germline lookup yields CDR1 SGHTA and CDR2 FQGNSA. CDR3 length equals 14 residues. This CDR3 reads CASSPSASTDTQYF. The CDR3 region has the DNA TGTGCCAGCAGCCCTAGTGCTAGCACAGATACGCAGTATTTT.

This clonotype was recorded a few times. The chain employs TRBV24-1 and TRBJ2-7; a weak D match, TRBD2 (5 bases). The CDR3 has 15 amino acids. V gave up 3 bases and J gave up 10 bases, with 21 bases separating them. Germline CDR1 and CDR2: KGHDR and SFDVKD. CDR3 coding DNA: TGTGCCACCAGTGATCGGGCTCCTATTGGGGAGACTCAGTACTTC. Translated, it gives CATSDRAPIGETQYF.

Details on this clonotype: A much bigger clone sits one base away, suggesting this may be a read error. This chain connects TRBV3-1 to TRBJ2-3; no definite D call. The V and J ends lost 1 base and 10 bases respectively, with 18 bases between them. Germline-derived CDR1 and CDR2 are LGHDT and YNNKEL (reference sequence). This CDR3 spans 15 amino acids. The CDR3 DNA follows: TGTGCCAGCAGCCAAGGAGATGCCCGGCCGCCTCCGCAGTATTTT. Its translation is CASSQGDARPPPQYF.

This clonotype was seen more than once but under ten times. The chain couples TRBV4-3 to TRBJ1-2, with D uncertain. The CDR3 runs 13 residues. CDR1 LGHNA and CDR2 YSLEER come from the germline V gene. Trimming took off 1 base at V and 10 bases at J, with 13 bases between the two ends. CDR3 bases: TGCGCCAGCAGCCAAGTCCTGGGGTTACCCTACACCTTC. It translates to CASSQVLGLPYTF.

This chain links TRBV15 with TRBJ2-5; tentatively, D is TRBD1 (5 bases). The J call could be wrong; TRBJ2-7 is a better fit for the DNA end. The CDR3 is made up of 14 amino acids. The germline CDR1 and CDR2 sequences are LNHNV and YYDKDF (reference sequence). CDR3 DNA sequence: TGTGCCACCAGCAGAGATTTAGTTACAGGCGAGCAGTACTTC. This codes for CATSRDLVTGEQYF.

The chain recombines TRBV29-1 with TRBJ2-5, with D maybe TRBD1 (7 bases). The V gene lost 7 bases and the J gene lost 11 bases, with 17 bases spanning the gap. The CDR3 extends over 11 amino acids. CDR1 is SQVTM, CDR2 ANQGSEA, per germline. CDR3: CSAVRGTEQYF. CDR3 nucleotide sequence: TGCAGCGCCGTCAGGGGGACTGAGCAGTACTTC.